This TCR beta chain originates from a study of control samples from healthy donors and cancer patients. This CDR3 region has 17 residues. Sequenced by immunoSEQ multiplex PCR; TCRdb stores in-frame clones only, minus some. Of approximately 150,000 clones in the sample, more than 85% were seen once. This sequence joins TRBV21-1 and TRBJ1-5; the table's D call TRBD1 went unverified against the DNA. TRBV21-1 is a pseudogene locus. The specimen sequenced was blood. The source of this sequence is a woman aged 40 to 55 in good health. CDR3 in amino acids: CASSKSLDRDSNQPQHF. The CDR3 DNA sequence: TGTGCCAGCAGCAAATCTCTGGACAGGGATAGCAATCAGCCCCAGCATTTT.